A selection of T cell receptor beta chains follows, all from one sample in a study of blood T cell repertoires in COVID-19. Some clones are missing from TCRdb's copy, which holds only in-frame ones; the method was immunoSEQ multiplex PCR. Found here are around 150,000 clones, roughly 84% of them singletons; the top ten hold 2.2%. Input material: peripheral blood. The receptors derive from a man aged 70-80 years with acute or convalescent COVID-19. Both conserved end residues are part of each CDR3. Fields, in order: CDR3 DNA, CDR3 protein, clone size, V gene, J gene, D gene. The D gene is left open where the match is weak. A row's size may be missing; if present it is once, few, many or a size class.

CDR3nt: TGTGCCACCCGAGGGCCCGGGACAGCAGGACAGCCCCAGCATTTT
CDR3aa: CATRGPGTAGQPQHF
abundance: once
v_gene: TRBV6-6
j_gene: TRBJ1-5
d_gene: TRBD1

CDR3nt: TGTGCCAGCAGCCTAGCGGGGGGGCGAGGCGGGGAGCTGTTTTTT
CDR3aa: CASSLAGGRGGELFF
abundance: -
v_gene: TRBV27
j_gene: TRBJ2-2
d_gene: TRBD2

CDR3nt: TGTGCCAGCAGGACTAGCGTGGAGCCGTGGAATGAGCAGTTCTTC
CDR3aa: CASRTSVEPWNEQFF
abundance: -
v_gene: TRBV27
j_gene: TRBJ2-1
d_gene: TRBD2

CDR3nt: TGTGCCAGCAGCCCCTTTCGGGACTCAGGGGAAAAACTGTTTTTT
CDR3aa: CASSPFRDSGEKLFF
abundance: -
v_gene: TRBV9
j_gene: TRBJ1-4
d_gene: -

CDR3nt: TGTGCCAGCAGCGTGGGACAGAGCACTGAAGCTTTCTTT
CDR3aa: CASSVGQSTEAFF
abundance: -
v_gene: TRBV7-6
j_gene: TRBJ1-1
d_gene: TRBD1

CDR3nt: TGTGCCAGCAGCCAAGGGTTTCAGGGGAACTACGAGCAGTACTTC
CDR3aa: CASSQGFQGNYEQYF
abundance: -
v_gene: TRBV3-1/TRBV3-2
j_gene: TRBJ2-7
d_gene: -

CDR3nt: TGTGCCAGCAGTGAATCGGTGACAGGGGGCTCGGGTGAGCAGTTCTTC
CDR3aa: CASSESVTGGSGEQFF
abundance: once
v_gene: TRBV6-1
j_gene: TRBJ2-1
d_gene: TRBD1

CDR3nt: TGTGCCAGCAGCCAGGCACTAGTTTCCTACAATGAGCAGTTCTTC
CDR3aa: CASSQALVSYNEQFF
abundance: once
v_gene: TRBV3-1/TRBV3-2
j_gene: TRBJ2-1
d_gene: -

CDR3nt: TGTGCCAGCAGCCCTGACAGGGGTGTCACTGAAGCTTTCTTT
CDR3aa: CASSPDRGVTEAFF
abundance: -
v_gene: TRBV28
j_gene: TRBJ1-1
d_gene: TRBD1

CDR3nt: TGTGCCAGCAGCCAAGGGCTAGGTGGCTCTGGAAACACCATATATTTT
CDR3aa: CASSQGLGGSGNTIYF
abundance: -
v_gene: TRBV4-2
j_gene: TRBJ1-3
d_gene: -

CDR3nt: TGTGCCAGCAGCTTCTCATGGGGACTAGCGGGACAAGAGACCCAGTACTTC
CDR3aa: CASSFSWGLAGQETQYF
abundance: -
v_gene: TRBV5-4
j_gene: TRBJ2-5
d_gene: TRBD2

CDR3nt: TGCGCCAGCAGACGGACAGGGGTAATAGGGCCAGCTAACTATGGCTACACCTTC
CDR3aa: CASRRTGVIGPANYGYTF
abundance: -
v_gene: TRBV23-1
j_gene: TRBJ1-2
d_gene: TRBD1

CDR3nt: TGTGCCAGCAGCTTAACAGGGACAAATTCACCCCTCCACTTT
CDR3aa: CASSLTGTNSPLHF
abundance: -
v_gene: TRBV7-3
j_gene: TRBJ1-6
d_gene: -

CDR3nt: TGTGCCAGCAGCTCCTCGGGGGAGCATGGCTACACCTTC
CDR3aa: CASSSSGEHGYTF
abundance: -
v_gene: TRBV7-2
j_gene: TRBJ1-2
d_gene: -

CDR3nt: TGTGCCAGCAACCCGGGGAGACAGGGGTCGCAGTATTTT
CDR3aa: CASNPGRQGSQYF
abundance: -
v_gene: TRBV12-3/TRBV12-4
j_gene: TRBJ2-3
d_gene: TRBD1

CDR3nt: TGTGCTAGTGGTCCCGCTCTTTGGGCCGAGGGCTACACCTTC
CDR3aa: CASGPALWAEGYTF
abundance: -
v_gene: TRBV12-5
j_gene: TRBJ1-2
d_gene: -

CDR3nt: TGTGCCAGCAAATTTGGGACAGGGTCCTACGAGCAGTACTTC
CDR3aa: CASKFGTGSYEQYF
abundance: once
v_gene: TRBV27
j_gene: TRBJ2-7
d_gene: TRBD1

CDR3nt: TGTGCCAGCAGCCAATCGGTGGGGCCCGGGGAGCTGTTTTTT
CDR3aa: CASSQSVGPGELFF
abundance: -
v_gene: TRBV3-1/TRBV3-2
j_gene: TRBJ2-2
d_gene: -

CDR3nt: TGTGCCAGTAGAAAGCCAGGACAGGGGGACGGCGAGACCCAGTACTTC
CDR3aa: CASRKPGQGDGETQYF
abundance: -
v_gene: TRBV19
j_gene: TRBJ2-5
d_gene: TRBD1

CDR3nt: TGTGCCAGCAGCTCGGGACTAGCGAACACCGGGGAGCTGTTTTTT
CDR3aa: CASSSGLANTGELFF
abundance: -
v_gene: TRBV7-3
j_gene: TRBJ2-2
d_gene: TRBD2

CDR3nt: TGTGCCACCGGGACAGGCCGCTCCTACAATGAGCAGTTCTTC
CDR3aa: CATGTGRSYNEQFF
abundance: -
v_gene: TRBV10-3
j_gene: TRBJ2-1
d_gene: TRBD1

CDR3nt: TGTGCCAGTACGCAGGGGGGAGATAACACTGAAGCTTTCTTT
CDR3aa: CASTQGGDNTEAFF
abundance: -
v_gene: TRBV19
j_gene: TRBJ1-1
d_gene: TRBD1

CDR3nt: TGTGCTAGTGGGGGGGACACGTCTTACAATGAGCAGTTCTTC
CDR3aa: CASGGDTSYNEQFF
abundance: -
v_gene: TRBV12-5
j_gene: TRBJ2-1
d_gene: -

CDR3nt: TGTGCCAGCAGCCGACAGGGTTCGATTTCACCCCTCCACTTT
CDR3aa: CASSRQGSISPLHF
abundance: -
v_gene: TRBV7-9
j_gene: TRBJ1-6
d_gene: TRBD1

CDR3nt: TGTGCCAGCAGCCAAGTACAGGCAGGGGGTGATGGCTACACCTTC
CDR3aa: CASSQVQAGGDGYTF
abundance: -
v_gene: TRBV3-1/TRBV3-2
j_gene: TRBJ1-2
d_gene: TRBD1

CDR3nt: TGTGCCAGCACCATGGGGACTAGCGAGGGAGAGACCCAGTACTTC
CDR3aa: CASTMGTSEGETQYF
abundance: once
v_gene: TRBV9
j_gene: TRBJ2-5
d_gene: TRBD2

CDR3nt: TGCGCCAGCAGCTCGAGGCCGACAGGGGGCGCGGACTATGGCTACACCTTC
CDR3aa: CASSSRPTGGADYGYTF
abundance: -
v_gene: TRBV5-1
j_gene: TRBJ1-2
d_gene: TRBD1

CDR3nt: TGTGCCAGCAGCTTAATGGGCAATCAAGAGACCCAGTACTTC
CDR3aa: CASSLMGNQETQYF
abundance: -
v_gene: TRBV7-3
j_gene: TRBJ2-5
d_gene: -

CDR3nt: TGTGCTAGTACTTACGGCGGCAAGGAGGGTCAGCCCCAGCATTTT
CDR3aa: CASTYGGKEGQPQHF
abundance: -
v_gene: TRBV12-5
j_gene: TRBJ1-5
d_gene: -

CDR3nt: TGTGCCAGCTCGGATTCGGGACTTCGTTTCAACGTCCTGACTTTC
CDR3aa: CASSDSGLRFNVLTF
abundance: -
v_gene: TRBV9
j_gene: TRBJ2-6
d_gene: -

CDR3nt: TGTGCCAGCAGCCGCCCGAGCGGGAGTCTGGGTACCGGGGAGCTGTTTTTT
CDR3aa: CASSRPSGSLGTGELFF
abundance: -
v_gene: TRBV11-2
j_gene: TRBJ2-2
d_gene: TRBD2

CDR3nt: TGTGCCACCAGTGATTTCGGTCTCGCGGGAGAATGGACAGATACGCAGTATTTT
CDR3aa: CATSDFGLAGEWTDTQYF
abundance: -
v_gene: TRBV24-1
j_gene: TRBJ2-3
d_gene: TRBD2

CDR3nt: TGTGCCAGCAGCTCAAAACGGGGTGTACCCTACGAGCAGTACTTC
CDR3aa: CASSSKRGVPYEQYF
abundance: -
v_gene: TRBV14
j_gene: TRBJ2-7
d_gene: -

CDR3nt: TGTGCCAGCAGTTCCGGGACAGCCCTGGGGGAGCAGTACTTC
CDR3aa: CASSSGTALGEQYF
abundance: -
v_gene: TRBV13
j_gene: TRBJ2-7
d_gene: TRBD1

CDR3nt: TGTGCCAGCAGCTTGGAGGAGGGTCGGGCGCAGTATTTT
CDR3aa: CASSLEEGRAQYF
abundance: -
v_gene: TRBV5-4
j_gene: TRBJ2-3
d_gene: -

CDR3nt: TGTGCCAGCAGGAAGGGACAGGGGTATGGCTACACCTTC
CDR3aa: CASRKGQGYGYTF
abundance: few
v_gene: TRBV6-5
j_gene: TRBJ1-2
d_gene: TRBD1

CDR3nt: TGCAGTGCTAGTTCGGGACAGGGGGCAAGGGCCAAAAACATTCAGTACTTC
CDR3aa: CSASSGQGARAKNIQYF
abundance: -
v_gene: TRBV20-1
j_gene: TRBJ2-4
d_gene: TRBD1

CDR3nt: TGTGCCAGCAGCCGCGCCATTACTAGCGGGGCTTACAATGAGCAGTTCTTC
CDR3aa: CASSRAITSGAYNEQFF
abundance: few
v_gene: TRBV4-2
j_gene: TRBJ2-1
d_gene: TRBD2

CDR3nt: TGTGCCAGCAGCTTCTCAGATACGCAGTATTTT
CDR3aa: CASSFSDTQYF
abundance: -
v_gene: TRBV7-9
j_gene: TRBJ2-3
d_gene: -

CDR3nt: TGTGCCAGCAGCCCCGGACAGGGTGGTGGTGAAAAACTGTTTTTT
CDR3aa: CASSPGQGGGEKLFF
abundance: -
v_gene: TRBV7-2
j_gene: TRBJ1-4
d_gene: TRBD1

CDR3nt: TGTGCCAGCAGCCAGTTCACGGGAGCCGGGACCCAGTACTTC
CDR3aa: CASSQFTGAGTQYF
abundance: -
v_gene: TRBV14
j_gene: TRBJ2-5
d_gene: -

CDR3nt: TGTGCCAGCAGTGAGGGACAGAGCCCAGCCACCGGGGAGCTGTTTTTT
CDR3aa: CASSEGQSPATGELFF
abundance: -
v_gene: TRBV6-4
j_gene: TRBJ2-2
d_gene: TRBD1

CDR3nt: TGCAGTGCTAGTTCCGCGGGGGGTTACACAGATACGCAGTATTTT
CDR3aa: CSASSAGGYTDTQYF
abundance: -
v_gene: TRBV20-1
j_gene: TRBJ2-3
d_gene: TRBD2

CDR3nt: TGCGCCAGCAGCTGGGGACAGGGGATAAATTCACCCCTCCACTTT
CDR3aa: CASSWGQGINSPLHF
abundance: few
v_gene: TRBV5-1
j_gene: TRBJ1-6
d_gene: TRBD1

CDR3nt: TGTGCCAGTAGTCTCGAGGTCAATCAGCCCCAGCATTTT
CDR3aa: CASSLEVNQPQHF
abundance: -
v_gene: TRBV19
j_gene: TRBJ1-5
d_gene: -

CDR3nt: TGTGCCAGCAGTTTGGGGGGACATCAGCCCCAGCATTTT
CDR3aa: CASSLGGHQPQHF
abundance: -
v_gene: TRBV28
j_gene: TRBJ1-5
d_gene: -

CDR3nt: TGTGCCAGCCGTGTAGGGAGCTCCTACAATGAGCAGTTCTTC
CDR3aa: CASRVGSSYNEQFF
abundance: -
v_gene: TRBV2
j_gene: TRBJ2-1
d_gene: -

CDR3nt: TGCGCCAGCAGCTTGGGTCCCTCGGGTTTAAGCACAGATACGCAGTATTTT
CDR3aa: CASSLGPSGLSTDTQYF
abundance: -
v_gene: TRBV5-1
j_gene: TRBJ2-3
d_gene: -

CDR3nt: TGTGCCAGCAGTAACCCCCGGGAGACCCAGTACTTC
CDR3aa: CASSNPRETQYF
abundance: -
v_gene: TRBV6-5
j_gene: TRBJ2-5
d_gene: -

CDR3nt: TGTGCCAGCAGCCCTGACATCGGATATGGCTACACCTTC
CDR3aa: CASSPDIGYGYTF
abundance: -
v_gene: TRBV7-9
j_gene: TRBJ1-2
d_gene: -

CDR3nt: TGTGCCAGCAGCGGGAGGTACCGGTCGGGGCAGTTCTTC
CDR3aa: CASSGRYRSGQFF
abundance: once
v_gene: TRBV9
j_gene: TRBJ2-1
d_gene: -

CDR3nt: TGTGCCACCAGCAGCCGGCAGGGATGGGCAACTAATGAAAAACTGTTTTTT
CDR3aa: CATSSRQGWATNEKLFF
abundance: -
v_gene: TRBV27
j_gene: TRBJ1-4
d_gene: -

CDR3nt: TGTGCCAGCAGGACAGGGTCTGGGGCCAACGTCCTGACTTTC
CDR3aa: CASRTGSGANVLTF
abundance: -
v_gene: TRBV2
j_gene: TRBJ2-6
d_gene: TRBD1

CDR3nt: TGTGCCAGCAGCGTAGGGAGGAACACTGAAGCTTTCTTT
CDR3aa: CASSVGRNTEAFF
abundance: -
v_gene: TRBV9
j_gene: TRBJ1-1
d_gene: -